The next 28 T cell receptor beta chains were all read from a single sample in a study of monozygotic twins with inflammatory bowel disease. TCRdb re-called the 5' RACE reads and shows each CDR3 protein once, DNA omitted. This sample's table has 150,000 to 200,000 distinct CDR3 sequences. The sequenced sample consisted of blood. The origin of the receptors is a human donor with ulcerative colitis or Crohn's disease, or a healthy co-twin of an affected twin (not recorded which).

J is TRBJ2-1 and V is TRBV7-6; the TCRdb D gene call, TRBD2, has no DNA to confirm it. Germline loops: CDR1 SGHVS, CDR2 FNYEAQ. CDR3 size: 18 residues. This chain's CDR3 is CASSLGPFSVSSYNEQFF.

The chain employs TRBV19 and TRBJ1-5. Germline V gene data show CDR1 as LNHDA and CDR2 as SQIVND (reference sequence). This CDR3 is built from 14 residues. CDR3 loop: CASSIDPSGQPQHF. The variable domain in full, with the rest retrieved from reference TRBV19 and TRBJ1-5, is DGGITQSPKYLFRKEGQNVTLSCEQNLNHDAMYWYRQDPGQGLRLIYYSQIVNDFQKGDIAEGYSVSREKKESFPLTVTSAQKNPTAFYLCASSIDPSGQPQHFGDGTRLSIL.

V usage is TRBV5-4 and J usage is TRBJ1-6; TCRdb's D call, TRBD1, is unchecked because there is no DNA. Germline CDR1 reads SGHNT; CDR2 reads YYREEE (reference sequence). There are 15 residues in the CDR3. The CDR3 region is CASSLGGSALSPLHF. The whole variable domain, filled in from reference TRBV5-4 and TRBJ1-6, reads ETGVTQSPTHLIKTRGQQVTLRCSSQSGHNTVSWYQQALGQGPQFIFQYYREEENGRGNFPPRFSGLQFPNYSSELNVNALELDDSALYLCASSLGGSALSPLHFGNGTRLTVT.

The chain is built from TRBV5-1 and TRBJ2-5. CDR1 and CDR2 from the germline V gene are SGHRS and YFSETQ. This CDR3 spans 11 amino acids. CDR3 residues: CASKSQETQYF.

The genes are TRBV29-1 and TRBJ1-1; as DNA is missing, the TRBD1 call by TCRdb cannot be tested. CDR3 length: 13 residues. Looked up from germline, CDR1 is SQVTM and CDR2 is ANQGSEA. This chain's CDR3 is CSFEGQGNTEAFF.

The rearrangement joins TRBV29-1 to TRBJ2-1. The CDR3 contains 13 residues. Germline V gene lookup returns CDR1 SQVTM and CDR2 ANQGSEA. The CDR3 sequence is CSVERLNYNEQFF.

This chain connects TRBV7-2 to TRBJ1-1; TCRdb designates TRBD1, a call that cannot be tested without DNA. This CDR3 is 13 amino acids long. From germline, CDR1 is SGHTA and CDR2 FQGNSA. The CDR3 sequence: CASSPQGKSEAFF. Filled out from reference TRBV7-2 and TRBJ1-1, the complete variable domain reads GAGVSQSPSNKVTEKGKDVELRCDPISGHTALYWYRQSLGQGLEFLIYFQGNSAPDKSGLPSDRFSAERTGGSVSTLTIQRTQQEDSAVYLCASSPQGKSEAFFGQGTRLTVV.

CDR3 in amino acids: CASSAGTAYGYTF. V is TRBV5-1 and J is TRBJ1-2; no DNA is available, so the TRBD1 call from TCRdb remains unchecked. From germline, CDR1 is SGHRS and CDR2 YFSETQ. This CDR3 is built from 13 residues. Together with reference TRBV5-1 and TRBJ1-2, the CDR3 gives the full variable domain: KAGVTQTPRYLIKTRGQQVTLSCSPISGHRSVSWYQQTPGQGLQFLFEYFSETQRNKGNFPGRFSGRQFSNSRSEMNVSTLELGDSALYLCASSAGTAYGYTFGSGTRLTVV.

The V gene is TRBV7-9, the J gene TRBJ2-7; TCRdb's assignment of TRBD1 cannot be checked, as there is no DNA. The V gene's germline CDR1 is SEHNR and CDR2 FQNEAQ (reference sequence). The CDR3 is made up of 13 amino acids. CDR3 sequence reads: CASTPTGDYEQYF.

This chain uses TRBV5-1 with TRBJ2-7. Germline CDR1 is SGHRS and CDR2 is YFSETQ. The CDR3 totals 13 residues. CDR3 sequence reads: CASSLGTVAEQYF. Together with reference TRBV5-1 and TRBJ2-7, the CDR3 gives the full variable domain: KAGVTQTPRYLIKTRGQQVTLSCSPISGHRSVSWYQQTPGQGLQFLFEYFSETQRNKGNFPGRFSGRQFSNSRSEMNVSTLELGDSALYLCASSLGTVAEQYFGPGTRLTVT.

The CDR3 sequence: CSARDLGGTGGQGYEKLFF. This chain joins TRBV20-1 and TRBJ1-4; TCRdb calls TRBD1, which cannot be checked without DNA. The CDR3 spans 19 residues. Germline V gene lookup returns CDR1 DFQATT and CDR2 SNEGSKA (reference sequence).

The rearrangement links TRBV28 to TRBJ2-1; the TRBD2 assignment by TCRdb is unverifiable without DNA. The CDR3 contains 16 residues. Per germline, CDR1 MDHEN and CDR2 SYDVKM. This CDR3 is CASRDTGTSGRVEQFF.

The chain links TRBV20-1 to TRBJ2-7; with no DNA, the TCRdb D assignment of TRBD1 cannot be verified. There are 13 residues in the CDR3. From germline, CDR1 is DFQATT and CDR2 SNEGSKA (reference sequence). CDR3 loop: CSAAGQSAYEQYF.

The V call is TRBV6-5, the J call TRBJ2-3. This CDR3 has 11 residues. Germline V CDR1 and CDR2: MNHEY, SVGAGI. CDR3 amino acids: CASSYVDTQYF.

V gene TRBV7-3 combines with J gene TRBJ1-1; TCRdb indicates TRBD1, and absent DNA this call remains unverified. The germline V gene has CDR1 SGHTA and CDR2 FQGTGA. The CDR3 consists of 12 residues. This CDR3 is CASSSPGLNAFF. Complete variable domain (other parts from reference TRBV7-3 and TRBJ1-1): GAGVSQTPSNKVTEKGKYVELRCDPISGHTALYWYRQSLGQGPEFLIYFQGTGAADDSGLPNDRFFAVRPEGSVSTLKIQRTERGDSAVYLCASSSPGLNAFFGQGTRLTVV.

J is TRBJ2-1 and V is TRBV29-1; TCRdb indicates TRBD2, and absent DNA this call remains unverified. From germline, CDR1 is SQVTM and CDR2 ANQGSEA. The CDR3 has 16 residues. The CDR3 is CSVEGQPGLAGNEQFF.

The chain joins TRBV24-1 to TRBJ2-3; the D call of TRBD1 rests on TCRdb alone, since no DNA is present to check it. The germline CDR1 and CDR2 sequences are KGHDR and SFDVKD. The CDR3 spans 15 residues. The CDR3 sequence is CATSEAGQGTDTQYF.

The chain combines TRBV20-1 with TRBJ2-1. This CDR3 has 13 residues. CDR1 and CDR2 from the germline V gene are DFQATT and SNEGSKA (reference sequence). CDR3 residues: CSGSGNSYNEQFF.

The chain joins TRBV30 to TRBJ2-7; the D call of TRBD1 rests on TCRdb alone, since no DNA is present to check it. Germline V CDR1 and CDR2: GTSNPN, SVGIG (reference sequence). CDR3 length: 14 residues. CDR3 residues: CAWRVWGPDYEQYF.

V is TRBV7-2 and J is TRBJ1-3; the TCRdb call, TRBD1, lacks DNA for checking. This CDR3 spans 13 amino acids. Per the germline V gene, CDR1 is SGHTA and CDR2 is FQGNSA. CDR3 residues: CASSAGQLNTIYF.

The chain joins TRBV9 to TRBJ1-5; the D call from TCRdb, TRBD1, cannot be confirmed without DNA. The germline V gene has CDR1 SGDLS and CDR2 YYNGEE. The CDR3 length is 14 residues. This CDR3 is CASTPPGSNQPQHF.

The chain uses TRBV14 and TRBJ2-7. CDR1 and CDR2 (germline): SGHDN, FVKESK. The CDR3 length is 19 residues. The chain's CDR3 is CASCQDFMTPTGSRYEQYF.

The genes are TRBV19 and TRBJ2-7; TCRdb gives TRBD1 as the D gene, but with no DNA this cannot be confirmed. Germline V gene lookup returns CDR1 LNHDA and CDR2 SQIVND (reference sequence). This CDR3 spans 14 amino acids. The chain's CDR3 is CASSIRDRGYEQYF.

The chain recombines TRBV5-1 with TRBJ1-1; TCRdb proposes TRBD1, but this gene call is untestable without DNA. Looked up from germline, CDR1 is SGHRS and CDR2 is YFSETQ. This CDR3 spans 15 amino acids. This chain's CDR3 is CASSVTGGGDTEAFF. Full variable domain (rest looked up from reference TRBV5-1 and TRBJ1-1): KAGVTQTPRYLIKTRGQQVTLSCSPISGHRSVSWYQQTPGQGLQFLFEYFSETQRNKGNFPGRFSGRQFSNSRSEMNVSTLELGDSALYLCASSVTGGGDTEAFFGQGTRLTVV.

This chain uses TRBV6-1 with TRBJ2-7. Looked up from germline, CDR1 is MNHNS and CDR2 is SASEGT. This CDR3 is 12 amino acids long. Here the CDR3 reads CASSAPSYEQYF.

The rearrangement uses TRBV20-1 and TRBJ1-5. The CDR3 is 16 amino acids. Per germline, CDR1 DFQATT and CDR2 SNEGSKA (reference sequence). CDR3: CSAPRAGGHSNQPQHF.

The chain recombines TRBV28 with TRBJ1-1. Looked up from germline, CDR1 is MDHEN and CDR2 is SYDVKM. The CDR3 is made up of 13 amino acids. This CDR3 reads CASSLALATEAFF.

This rearrangement joins TRBV5-1 to TRBJ2-2; TCRdb returns TRBD1, unconfirmable since there is no DNA. Germline V gives CDR1 SGHRS, CDR2 YFSETQ. There are 15 residues in the CDR3. CDR3 in amino acids: CASSKEGGITGELFF.